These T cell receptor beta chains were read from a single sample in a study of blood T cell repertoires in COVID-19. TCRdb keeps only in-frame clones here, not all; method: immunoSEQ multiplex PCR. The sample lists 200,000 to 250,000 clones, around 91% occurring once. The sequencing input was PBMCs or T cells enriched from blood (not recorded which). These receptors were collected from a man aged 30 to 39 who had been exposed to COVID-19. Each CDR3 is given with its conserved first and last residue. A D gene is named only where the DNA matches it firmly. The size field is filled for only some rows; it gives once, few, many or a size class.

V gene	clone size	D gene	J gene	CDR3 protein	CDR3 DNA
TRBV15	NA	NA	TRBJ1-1	CATSRDLEAFF	TGTGCCACCAGCAGAGATCTTGAAGCTTTCTTT
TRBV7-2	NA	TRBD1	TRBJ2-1	CASSIWEQGANEQFF	TGTGCCAGCAGTATATGGGAACAGGGGGCAAATGAGCAGTTCTTC
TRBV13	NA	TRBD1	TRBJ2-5	CASSLGQGWETQYF	TGTGCCAGCAGCTTAGGACAGGGGTGGGAGACCCAGTACTTC
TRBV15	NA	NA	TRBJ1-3	CATSRSQDSGNTIYF	TGTGCCACCAGCAGGTCACAGGACTCTGGAAACACCATATATTTT
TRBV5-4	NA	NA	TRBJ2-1	CASSSPGQINNEQFF	TGTGCCAGCAGCTCCCCGGGACAAATTAACAATGAGCAGTTCTTC
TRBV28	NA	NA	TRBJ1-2	CASRPDFFTGYTF	TGTGCCAGCAGACCGGACTTTTTCACTGGCTACACCTTC
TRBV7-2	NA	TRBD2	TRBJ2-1	CASRTSGGLRYNEQFF	TGTGCCAGCAGAACCAGCGGGGGGCTTCGCTACAATGAGCAGTTCTTC
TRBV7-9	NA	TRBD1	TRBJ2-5	CASSSGTGPTFQETQYF	TGTGCCAGCAGCTCCGGGACAGGCCCGACTTTCCAAGAGACCCAGTACTTC
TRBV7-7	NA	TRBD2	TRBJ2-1	CASSPLSGGANNEQFF	TGTGCCAGCAGTCCTCTAAGCGGGGGGGCCAACAATGAGCAGTTCTTC
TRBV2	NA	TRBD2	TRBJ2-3	CASSVAGTGVDTQYF	TGTGCCAGCAGCGTAGCGGGGACCGGGGTAGATACGCAGTATTTT
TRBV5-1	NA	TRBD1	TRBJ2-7	CASSLSTGQGIHYEQYF	TGCGCCAGCAGTCTTAGTACGGGACAGGGGATTCACTACGAGCAGTACTTC
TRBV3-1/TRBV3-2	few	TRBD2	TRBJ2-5	CASSQGPSGGPQETQYF	TGTGCCAGCAGCCAAGGACCTAGCGGGGGGCCCCAAGAGACCCAGTACTTC
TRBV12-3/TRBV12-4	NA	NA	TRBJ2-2	CASSSRPTGELFF	TGTGCCAGTTCTTCTAGACCCACCGGGGAGCTGTTTTTT
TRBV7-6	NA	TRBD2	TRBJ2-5	CASSWTSGTIQETQYF	TGTGCCAGCAGCTGGACTAGCGGGACGATCCAAGAGACCCAGTACTTC
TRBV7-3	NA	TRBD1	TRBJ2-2	CASSSVPSGQGYTGELFF	TGTGCCAGCAGCTCCGTCCCCTCGGGACAGGGGTACACCGGGGAGCTGTTTTTT
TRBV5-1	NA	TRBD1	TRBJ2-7	CASSRSGTALYEQYF	TGCGCCAGCAGCCGGTCCGGGACAGCCCTCTACGAGCAGTACTTC
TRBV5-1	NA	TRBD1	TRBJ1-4	CASSRTGAGGTNEKLFF	TGCGCCAGCAGCCGGACAGGGGCGGGTGGAACTAATGAAAAACTGTTTTTT
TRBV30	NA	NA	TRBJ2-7	CAWSSQASYEQYF	TGTGCCTGGAGTTCGCAGGCTTCCTACGAGCAGTACTTC
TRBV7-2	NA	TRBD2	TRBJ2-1	CASSSNGLAGHGYEQFF	TGTGCCAGCAGCTCAAACGGACTAGCGGGGCACGGCTATGAGCAGTTCTTC
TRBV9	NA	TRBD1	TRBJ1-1	CASSAPPGTGIRNTEAFF	TGTGCCAGCAGCGCACCACCGGGGACAGGGATAAGAAACACTGAAGCTTTCTTT
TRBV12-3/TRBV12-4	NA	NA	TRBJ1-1	CASSLIRAEAFF	TGTGCCAGCAGTTTAATCCGAGCTGAAGCTTTCTTT
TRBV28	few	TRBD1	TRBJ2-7	CASSSHFGTGISYEQYF	TGTGCCAGCAGTTCTCACTTCGGGACAGGGATATCGTACGAGCAGTACTTC
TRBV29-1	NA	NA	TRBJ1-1	CSVSTGSNTEAFF	TGCAGCGTATCGACAGGTTCGAACACTGAAGCTTTCTTT
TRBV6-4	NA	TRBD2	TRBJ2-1	CASSDSRGGYNEQFF	TGTGCCAGCAGTGACTCGCGGGGGGGCTACAATGAGCAGTTCTTC
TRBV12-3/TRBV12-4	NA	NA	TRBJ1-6	CASSREGESPLHF	TGTGCCAGCAGCCGCGAGGGGGAATCACCCCTCCACTTT
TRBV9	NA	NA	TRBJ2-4	CASSVATAGAKNIQYF	TGTGCCAGCAGCGTAGCGACGGCGGGAGCCAAAAACATTCAGTACTTC
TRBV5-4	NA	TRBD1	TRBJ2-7	CASSPRRDRVVGKQYF	TGTGCCAGCAGCCCGAGGAGGGACAGGGTTGTGGGCAAGCAGTACTTC
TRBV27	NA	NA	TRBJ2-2	CASSYSGASNTGELFF	TGTGCCAGCAGTTACTCAGGGGCGTCGAACACCGGGGAGCTGTTTTTT
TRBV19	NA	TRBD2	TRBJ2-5	CASSAGLAGVETQYF	TGTGCCAGTAGCGCTGGACTAGCGGGGGTAGAGACCCAGTACTTC
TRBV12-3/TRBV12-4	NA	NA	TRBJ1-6	CASSLKENSPLHF	TGTGCCAGCAGTTTGAAAGAGAATTCACCCCTCCACTTT
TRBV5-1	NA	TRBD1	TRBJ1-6	CASSFTRDSNSPLHF	TGCGCCAGCAGCTTTACCCGGGACAGTAATTCACCCCTCCACTTT
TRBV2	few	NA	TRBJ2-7	CASSIPRDSSSYEQYF	TGTGCCAGCAGTATACCCCGGGACTCCAGCTCCTACGAGCAGTACTTC
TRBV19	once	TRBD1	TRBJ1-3	CASSRTGFSGNTIYF	TGTGCCAGTAGTCGGACAGGGTTCTCTGGAAACACCATATATTTT
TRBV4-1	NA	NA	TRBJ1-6	CASSHEDLDRDSPLHF	TGCGCCAGCAGCCATGAAGATCTGGATCGGGATTCACCCCTCCACTTT
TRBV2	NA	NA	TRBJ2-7	CASRGAAYEQYF	TGTGCCAGCAGGGGGGCAGCCTACGAGCAGTACTTC
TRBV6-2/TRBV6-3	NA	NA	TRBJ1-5	CASSYVDREPQHF	TGTGCCAGCAGTTACGTCGATCGGGAGCCCCAGCATTTT
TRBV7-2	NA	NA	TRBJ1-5	CASSFLGGHSNQPQHF	TGTGCCAGCAGCTTCTTGGGGGGTCATAGCAATCAGCCCCAGCATTTT
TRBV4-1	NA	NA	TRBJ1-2	CASRGLRGNYGYTF	TGCGCCAGCAGGGGTCTAAGGGGAAACTATGGCTACACCTTC
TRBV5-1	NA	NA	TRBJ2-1	CASSPDSYNEQFF	TGCGCCAGCAGCCCAGACTCGTACAATGAGCAGTTCTTC
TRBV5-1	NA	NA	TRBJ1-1	CASSSQGGMNTEAFF	TGCGCCAGCAGCTCGCAGGGTGGGATGAACACTGAAGCTTTCTTT
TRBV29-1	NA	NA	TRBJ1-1	CSVATTNTEAFF	TGCAGCGTCGCCACTACTAACACTGAAGCTTTCTTT
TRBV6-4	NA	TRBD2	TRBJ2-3	CASSDGAGGTDTQYF	TGTGCCAGCAGTGACGGAGCGGGGGGGACAGATACGCAGTATTTT
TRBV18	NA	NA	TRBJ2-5	CASSPGFRETQYF	TGTGCCAGCTCACCAGGGTTCAGGGAGACCCAGTACTTC
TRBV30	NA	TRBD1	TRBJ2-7	CAWREPGQGSYEQYF	TGTGCCTGGAGGGAACCGGGACAGGGATCCTACGAGCAGTACTTC
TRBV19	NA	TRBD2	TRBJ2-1	CASSTSAGGSYNEQFF	TGTGCCAGTAGTACTTCAGCGGGGGGGTCGTACAATGAGCAGTTCTTC
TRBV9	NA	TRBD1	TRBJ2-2	CASSARTGNTGELFF	TGTGCCAGCAGCGCCCGGACAGGGAACACCGGGGAGCTGTTTTTT
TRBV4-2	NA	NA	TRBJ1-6	CASSQSPWGEGSPLHF	TGTGCCAGCAGCCAAAGTCCCTGGGGGGAGGGTTCACCCCTCCACTTT
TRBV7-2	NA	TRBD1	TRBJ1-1	CASSLEDRGTAEAFF	TGTGCCAGCAGCTTAGAGGACAGGGGTACGGCTGAAGCTTTCTTT